This TCR beta chain was identified during a study of post-analysis software for immune sequencing data. Overall study: The courses of disease that were included comprised relapsing-remitting, secondary progressive and progressive-relapsing multiple sclerosis. Study findings and constraints: About 5 TRBV segments occurring more often in patients than controls included TRBV5-6, TRBV5-1 and TRBV20-1.

The CDR3 sequence is 17 residues long. Trimming at V came to 1 base and at J to 1 base, leaving 5 bases not matched to a gene. In germline, CDR1 is KGHSH, CDR2 LQKENI. As to this clonotype: Its antigen is currently unknown.

Every TCR beta cDNA library bore unique molecular identifiers. It was from approximately 0.91 to 9.4 million T cells that about half a million cDNA molecules came. MiXCR was run by TCRdb on the PCR reads, yielding one entry per CDR3 protein. The table has approximately 730,000 distinct CDR3 sequences, roughly 46% seen once. The sequenced material came from blood. This receptor was taken from a girl aged 10 to 17 with multiple sclerosis. The chain couples TRBV18 to TRBJ2-2, with TRBD2 matching over 8 bases. The CDR3 reads CASSPLAGTRNTGELFF. The CDR3, as DNA: TGTGCCAGCTCACCACTAGCGGGGACACGGAACACCGGGGAGCTGTTTTTT.